These T cell receptor beta chains were read from a single sample in a study of shared clonotypes between healthy human individuals. Method: immunoSEQ multiplex PCR; TCRdb's copy keeps in-frame clones and lacks some. This sample carries roughly 1,800,000 clones, 85% to 95% of them seen once, and the ten largest clones take more than 0.9%. The specimen was naive CD8+ T cells sorted from blood. These receptors all come from a man between 18 and 29 years old in good health. The CDR3 runs from the conserved cysteine through the conserved F or W. D genes are given only for firm matches. Clone size is stated in some rows and not others, as once, few, many or a class when expanded.

size	J	V	D	CDR3	DNA
.	TRBJ2-7	TRBV4-3	.	CASSQEAELPYEQYF	TGCGCCAGCAGCCAAGAGGCGGAGCTACCCTACGAGCAGTACTTC
.	TRBJ2-5	TRBV7-7	.	CASTPSDTSETQYF	TGTGCTAGCACCCCCTCTGACACGTCCGAGACCCAGTACTTC
.	TRBJ2-1	TRBV5-8	TRBD2	CASNLLAGGPNEQFF	TGTGCCAGCAACCTACTAGCGGGGGGGCCGAATGAGCAGTTCTTC
.	TRBJ2-1	TRBV5-1	.	CASSLWANEQFF	TGCGCCAGCAGCTTGTGGGCTAATGAGCAGTTCTTC
.	TRBJ2-7	TRBV5-6	.	CASSLQISPPYEQYF	TGTGCCAGCAGCTTACAGATCTCGCCCCCTTACGAGCAGTACTTC
.	TRBJ2-1	TRBV5-1	.	CASSSETPSYNEQFF	TGCGCCAGCAGCTCTGAGACTCCCTCCTACAATGAGCAGTTCTTC
few	TRBJ1-6	TRBV5-1	TRBD1	CASSFFTGGSSPLHF	TGCGCCAGCAGCTTCTTCACAGGGGGTTCATCACCCCTCCACTTT
.	TRBJ1-1	TRBV19	TRBD1	CASSISGQGFAEAFF	TGTGCCAGTAGTATATCGGGACAGGGTTTCGCTGAAGCTTTCTTT
.	TRBJ2-3	TRBV5-4	.	CASSIKTDTQYF	TGTGCCAGCAGCATAAAGACAGATACGCAGTATTTT
.	TRBJ2-5	TRBV9	.	CASSPGGGQETQYF	TGTGCCAGCAGCCCCGGGGGCGGGCAAGAGACCCAGTACTTC
.	TRBJ1-2	TRBV2	TRBD1	CASSAGDRGRYGYTF	TGTGCCAGCAGTGCCGGGGACAGGGGTCGTTATGGCTACACCTTC
.	TRBJ2-1	TRBV9	TRBD1	CASSVGRGLNIEQFF	TGTGCCAGCAGCGTAGGCAGGGGGCTAAATATTGAGCAGTTCTTC
.	TRBJ2-7	TRBV28	.	CASSYQGVGYYEQYF	TGTGCCAGCAGTTACCAGGGTGTAGGGTACTACGAGCAGTACTTC
once	TRBJ1-2	TRBV15	TRBD1	CATSRDLSGGYGYTF	TGTGCCACCAGCAGAGATCTTTCAGGGGGCTATGGCTACACCTTC
.	TRBJ2-3	TRBV27	.	CASSPGRGTLDTQYF	TGTGCCAGCAGCCCTGGGCGAGGGACCCTGGATACGCAGTATTTT
.	TRBJ2-7	TRBV7-9	TRBD1	CASSRIGTGAREQYF	TGTGCCAGCAGCCGAATAGGGACAGGGGCCAGGGAGCAGTACTTC
.	TRBJ1-3	TRBV11-2	.	CASSQVGNTIYF	TGTGCCAGCAGCCAAGTTGGAAACACCATATATTTT
.	TRBJ1-1	TRBV6-1	TRBD1	CASSEMTGSEAFF	TGTGCCAGCAGTGAAATGACAGGGTCTGAAGCTTTCTTT
.	TRBJ2-7	TRBV14	TRBD2	CASSQVSGRPPYEQYF	TGTGCCAGCAGCCAAGTTTCCGGGAGGCCTCCTTACGAGCAGTACTTC
.	TRBJ1-2	TRBV28	.	CASLTEGAKPSNYGYTF	TGTGCCAGCCTCACCGAGGGAGCCAAACCCTCTAACTATGGCTACACCTTC
once	TRBJ2-2	TRBV7-9	TRBD2	CASSVTPSGLNTGELFF	TGTGCCAGCAGCGTAACCCCTAGCGGCTTGAACACCGGGGAGCTGTTTTTT
.	TRBJ2-1	TRBV27	.	CASSFLATYNEQFF	TGTGCCAGCAGTTTCCTTGCGACCTACAATGAGCAGTTCTTC
.	TRBJ2-7	TRBV28	TRBD2	CASSLGLAGEQYF	TGTGCCAGCAGTTTAGGACTAGCGGGCGAGCAGTACTTC
.	TRBJ2-1	TRBV14	.	CASSRNREGVLYNEQFF	TGTGCCAGCAGCCGAAATAGGGAGGGGGTCCTTTACAATGAGCAGTTCTTC
.	TRBJ2-5	TRBV9	.	CASSASGQETQYF	TGTGCCAGCTCGGCCTCGGGTCAAGAGACCCAGTACTTC
.	TRBJ1-6	TRBV9	.	CASSGGSPDFYNSPLHF	TGTGCCAGCAGCGGAGGGAGCCCGGACTTCTATAATTCACCCCTCCACTTT
.	TRBJ1-1	TRBV10-2	.	CATHINQENTEAFF	TGCGCCACCCACATAAATCAGGAGAACACTGAAGCTTTCTTT
.	TRBJ2-7	TRBV7-2	TRBD1	CASSLGQGFPYEQYF	TGTGCCAGCAGCTTGGGACAGGGGTTCCCCTACGAGCAGTACTTC
.	TRBJ1-6	TRBV15	.	CATSTDRDSPLHF	TGTGCCACCAGCACGGACAGAGATTCACCCCTCCACTTT
.	TRBJ2-3	TRBV2	.	CASSALTLTDTQYF	TGTGCCAGCAGCGCCTTAACGCTCACAGATACGCAGTATTTT
.	TRBJ2-5	TRBV19	TRBD1	CASRPGQGWETQYF	TGTGCCAGTAGACCAGGACAGGGGTGGGAGACCCAGTACTTC
.	TRBJ2-3	TRBV15	TRBD1	CATSTTWTGFLTDTQYF	TGTGCCACCAGCACAACGTGGACAGGGTTCCTCACAGATACGCAGTATTTT
.	TRBJ2-2	TRBV11-2	.	CASSLLADTGELFF	TGTGCCAGCAGCTTACTAGCAGACACCGGGGAGCTGTTTTTT
.	TRBJ2-7	TRBV5-6	TRBD2	CASSLVAGGIYEQYF	TGTGCCAGCAGCTTGGTAGCGGGAGGGATCTACGAGCAGTACTTC
.	TRBJ2-7	TRBV2	.	CASSDGNTYEQYF	TGTGCCAGCAGTGATGGCAATACCTACGAGCAGTACTTC
.	TRBJ2-1	TRBV5-1	.	CASSSRVYNEQFF	TGCGCCAGCAGCTCCAGGGTATACAATGAGCAGTTCTTC
.	TRBJ1-1	TRBV9	.	CASSGEVGEAFF	TGTGCCAGCAGCGGGGAAGTGGGTGAAGCTTTCTTT
.	TRBJ1-2	TRBV18	TRBD1	CASSPVDRGGYYGYTF	TGTGCCAGCTCACCCGTTGACAGGGGTGGGTACTATGGCTACACCTTC
.	TRBJ2-4	TRBV12-5	TRBD2	CASGFAGGPNKNIQYF	TGTGCTAGTGGTTTTGCGGGAGGGCCGAATAAAAACATTCAGTACTTC
.	TRBJ2-2	TRBV9	.	CASSQGWGTGELFF	TGTGCCAGCAGTCAGGGTTGGGGCACCGGGGAGCTGTTTTTT
.	TRBJ2-7	TRBV2	TRBD2	CASSDSGSIYEQYF	TGTGCCAGCAGTGACAGCGGGAGTATCTACGAGCAGTACTTC